This passage covers 14 T cell receptor beta chains from one sample sequenced in a study of technical replicates of blood from a few donors. TCRdb keeps only in-frame clones here, not all; method: immunoSEQ multiplex PCR. The table has tens of thousands of clones, 94% seen once; the top ten hold 0.26%. The sequenced sample consisted of T cells isolated from PBMCs. The receptors shown here come from a human donor in good health.

The chain carries TRBV5-8 and TRBJ1-4; no firm D call. Germline CDR1 and CDR2: SGHTS and YDEGEE. The CDR3 runs to 14 residues. The V end lost 6 bases, the J end lost 3 bases, and 12 bases lay between the germline ends. The DNA for the CDR3 is TGTGCCAGCATCGGGGAGGGTGCTAATGAAAAACTGTTTTTT. Translating gives CASIGEGANEKLFF.

This chain uses TRBV27 with TRBJ2-6; TRBD2 matches 15 bases. The CDR3 runs 21 residues. Losses at the gene ends were 4 bases for V and 1 base for J; bases not matched to a gene: 11. Germline V gene data show CDR1 as MNHEY and CDR2 as SMNVEV (reference sequence). The CDR3 region is CASSSRYSGTSGGSGANVLTF. The CDR3 DNA is TGTGCCAGCAGTTCCCGATATTCCGGGACTAGCGGGGGGTCTGGGGCCAACGTCCTGACTTTC.

The chain joins TRBV4-1 to TRBJ2-7; 8 bases line up with TRBD2. The CDR3 is 18 residues long. Germline values: CDR1 MGHRA, CDR2 YSYEKL. The V and J ends lost 0 bases and 5 bases, in that order; junction bases with no gene match: 15. CDR3 nucleotide sequence: TGCGCCAGCAGCCAAGAGGCTAGCGGGCGGGGAGCTATAGACGAGCAGTACTTC. Its translation is CASSQEASGRGAIDEQYF.

The CDR3 loop is CASSWDRETQYF. The CDR3 nucleotides are TGTGCCAGCAGCTGGGACAGGGAGACCCAGTACTTC. The rearrangement links TRBV7-9 to TRBJ2-5, with 8 bases fitting TRBD1. The CDR3 sequence is 12 residues long. V shed 4 bases, J shed 5 bases, and the junction held 0 bases outside the gene matches. Germline V gene lookup returns CDR1 SEHNR and CDR2 FQNEAQ (reference sequence).

The genes are TRBV9 and TRBJ2-1; TRBD2 aligns across 8 bases. The CDR3 is 16 residues long. Germline values: CDR1 SGDLS, CDR2 YYNGEE. V lost 0 bases to trimming and J lost 1 base; unmatched junction nucleotides: 3. The CDR3 DNA sequence: TGTGCCAGCAGCGTAGGAGCGGGGGCATCCTACAATGAGCAGTTCTTC. Translation gives CASSVGAGASYNEQFF.

The CDR3 region is CASSLLKKDRGHLLNTEAFF. DNA of the CDR3: TGTGCCAGCAGTCTATTAAAAAAAGACAGGGGTCATTTGCTGAACACTGAAGCTTTCTTT. The chain recombines TRBV28 with TRBJ1-1, with 8 bases fitting TRBD1. CDR3 length equals 20 residues. V trimming: 5 bases; J trimming: 0 bases; junction bases outside the gene matches: 20. CDR1 MDHEN and CDR2 SYDVKM come from the germline V gene.

V gene TRBV2 combines with J gene TRBJ2-1, with D perhaps matching TRBD2 (5 bases). Deletions cut 1 base from V and 8 bases from J, with 9 bases between. The germline V gene encodes CDR1 SNHLY and CDR2 FYNNEI. This CDR3 has 13 residues. In DNA form, the CDR3 reads TGTGCCAGCAGTGAAGGGGAGAGGCATGAGCAGTTCTTC. It yields the protein CASSEGERHEQFF.

The CDR3 bases are TGCGCCAGCAGTGAGTCCTCGAAGACTATGAACACTGAAGCTTTCTTT. It yields the protein CASSESSKTMNTEAFF. The rearrangement joins TRBV10-1 to TRBJ1-1; no clear D. Trimming pared 0 bases from V and 0 bases from J, leaving 11 bases between. This CDR3 is 16 amino acids long. Per germline, CDR1 WNHNN and CDR2 SYGVQD (reference sequence).

The chain employs TRBV10-2 and TRBJ1-4; D not resolved. CDR3 length equals 14 residues. From germline, CDR1 is WSHSY and CDR2 SAAADI. Trimming took off 6 bases at V and 4 bases at J, with 12 bases between the two ends. Written as DNA, the CDR3 is TGCGCCAGCAGGGTCGCGGCGGATAATGAAAAACTGTTTTTT. Protein sequence: CASRVAADNEKLFF.

The gene calls are TRBV7-9 and TRBJ2-1; the match to TRBD2 covers 14 bases. Looked up from germline, CDR1 is SEHNR and CDR2 is FQNEAQ (reference sequence). J was trimmed by 8 bases and V by 4 bases; bases with no gene match: 10. This CDR3 has 17 residues. Here the CDR3 reads CASSSGTSGSLRDEQFF. The CDR3 DNA reads as TGTGCCAGCAGCTCCGGGACTAGCGGGAGCCTTAGGGATGAGCAGTTCTTC.

This rearrangement joins TRBV19 to TRBJ2-1, with TRBD2 identical over 10 bases. V gave up 6 bases and J gave up 8 bases; unmatched junction bases: 13. This CDR3 has 16 amino acids. Germline assignment: CDR1 LNHDA and CDR2 SQIVND (reference sequence). This CDR3 is CASRSLAGAVDHEQFF. The CDR3 nucleotides are TGTGCCAGTAGGTCGCTAGCGGGAGCCGTTGACCATGAGCAGTTCTTC.

The rearrangement links TRBV18 to TRBJ1-1; D is perhaps TRBD1 (5 bases). Germline V gene sequence: CDR1 KGHSH, CDR2 LQKENI. The CDR3 has 13 amino acids. The V end was cut by 6 bases, the J end by 2 bases, with 10 bases between. The chain's CDR3 is CASSQGPNTEAFF. CDR3 DNA sequence: TGTGCCAGCTCCCAGGGTCCCAACACTGAAGCTTTCTTT.

The chain is built from TRBV9 and TRBJ2-1, with D maybe TRBD1 (8 bases). The CDR3 contains 15 residues. Germline CDR1 and CDR2: SGDLS and YYNGEE. The V end lost 3 bases, the J end lost 4 bases, and 14 bases lay between the germline ends. CDR3 in amino acids: CASSGGGQAYNEQFF. The CDR3 bases are TGTGCCAGCAGCGGCGGGGGACAGGCTTACAATGAGCAGTTCTTC.

This clone was seen just once. CDR3 loop: CASKGTSGSLGEQYF. The CDR3 nucleotides read TGTGCCAGCAAAGGGACTAGCGGGAGTCTAGGCGAGCAGTACTTC. This chain connects TRBV2 to TRBJ2-7; TRBD2 matches 14 bases. V was pared by 7 bases and J by 6 bases, with 8 bases of the junction left unmatched. Germline assignment: CDR1 SNHLY and CDR2 FYNNEI. The CDR3 consists of 15 residues.